The 2 T cell receptor beta chains below were found in one sample sequenced in a study of post-analysis software for immune sequencing data. Study findings and constraints: Included in a set of several TRBV segments more frequent in patients than controls were TRBV5-6, TRBV5-1 and TRBV20-1.

What these receptors recognize is not known. cDNA libraries for TCR beta contained unique molecular identifiers. A single record per CDR3 protein comes from TCRdb applying MiXCR to the PCR reads. The sample carries around 440,000 distinct CDR3 sequences, 45% recorded once. Sequencing used blood. These TCRs come from a girl aged 10 to 17 with multiple sclerosis.

This clonotype was observed a few times. CDR3 region: CASSLTGAKSFYGYTF. Written as DNA, the CDR3 is TGTGCCAGCAGCCTGACAGGGGCGAAATCTTTCTATGGCTACACCTTC. The chain is built from TRBV28 and TRBJ1-2; TRBD1 agrees at 8 bases. The germline V gene has CDR1 MDHEN and CDR2 SYDVKM. J gave up 4 bases and V 6 bases, and 13 bases lay outside the gene matches. The CDR3 is 16 residues long.

The CDR3 reads CASRPGRGEVNEQFF. DNA for the CDR3: TGTGCCAGCAGACCAGGGCGGGGAGAGGTAAATGAGCAGTTCTTC. This chain links TRBV6-5 with TRBJ2-1; tentatively, D is TRBD2 (6 bases). Per the germline V gene, CDR1 is MNHEY and CDR2 is SVGAGI. This CDR3 has 15 residues. The germline V and J ends were trimmed by 6 bases and 7 bases, with 19 bases remaining between them.